The 3 T cell receptor beta chains below come from one sample, sequenced in a study of shared clonotypes between healthy human individuals. Clones were read by immunoSEQ multiplex PCR, and TCRdb kept only the in-frame ones, dropping some. This table has millions of clones, just under 95% appearing once. The naive CD8 subset, CD45RO-negative cells positively selected for CCR7, excluded terminally differentiated effector memory CD45RA+ cells. The sequenced material came from naive CD8+ T cells sorted from blood. The origin of the receptors is a man between 18 and 29 years old in good health.

The chain couples TRBV7-6 to TRBJ2-2; unclear D gene. The ends were cut back, 1 base at V and 3 bases at J, with 6 bases in the middle. Germline CDR1 SGHVS, CDR2 FNYEAQ. The CDR3 totals 14 residues. CDR3 residues: CASSLDSYTGELFF. CDR3 sequence (DNA): TGTGCCAGCAGCTTAGATAGTTACACCGGGGAGCTGTTTTTT.

The genes are TRBV2 and TRBJ1-5, with 8 bases that match TRBD1. CDR3 size: 16 residues. From germline, CDR1 is SNHLY and CDR2 FYNNEI. V shed 6 bases and J 0 bases; nucleotides not matched to a gene: 7. The CDR3 loop is CASSDRGPYSNQPQHF. Here the CDR3 DNA reads TGTGCCAGCAGCGACAGGGGACCCTATAGCAATCAGCCCCAGCATTTT.

This rearrangement joins TRBV11-2 to TRBJ2-5; the match to TRBD1 covers 9 bases. Trimming removed 5 bases from V and 5 bases from J; junction bases left unmatched: 9. The germline V gene has CDR1 SGHAT and CDR2 FQNNGV. The CDR3 spans 15 residues. CDR3 amino acids: CASSPWDRAGETQYF. The CDR3 nucleotides are TGTGCCAGCAGCCCGTGGGACAGGGCGGGGGAGACCCAGTACTTC. Drawing the rest from reference TRBV11-2 and TRBJ2-5, the complete variable domain is EAGVAQSPRYKIIEKRQSVAFWCNPISGHATLYWYQQILGQGPKLLIQFQNNGVVDDSQLPKDRFSAERLKGVDSTLKIQPAKLEDSAVYLCASSPWDRAGETQYFGPGTRLLVL.